The subject of this entry is one T cell receptor beta chain. Its antigen is unidentified. It was from resections taken during corrective heart surgery that the thymus tissue came. Infants, healthy and Finnish, who were having corrective surgery for congenital heart defects served as donors. Some clones are missing from TCRdb's copy, which holds only in-frame ones; the method was immunoSEQ multiplex PCR. The table includes tens of thousands of clones, 85% to 95% detected once. This sample stems from a study of human thymus T cells. Study results and limitations: Apparent bias marked the V and J gene usage of thymic and blood repertoires. Reports from related research described highly overlapping thymic repertoires among unrelated individuals.

The sequenced sample consisted of thymus tissue. This clonotype was obtained from a girl under three years old with a congenital heart defect but otherwise immunologically healthy.

CDR3 residues: CASSPLLKGEQYF. DNA of the CDR3: TGTGCCAGCAGTCCCCTTTTAAAGGGCGAGCAGTACTTC. V gene TRBV27 combines with J gene TRBJ2-7; D ambiguous. Trimming pared 5 bases from V and 6 bases from J, leaving 14 bases between. Germline lookup yields CDR1 MNHEY and CDR2 SMNVEV (reference sequence). This CDR3 region has 13 residues.